This T cell receptor (beta chain) derives from a study of T cell responses to AZD1222 COVID-19 vaccine. Trimming at V came to 11 bases and at J to 7 bases, leaving 9 bases not matched to a gene. The length of the CDR3 is 12 residues. The germline CDR1 and CDR2 sequences are SNHLY and FYNNEI. TCRdb's table, derived via immunoSEQ multiplex PCR, lists solely in-frame clones and lacks some. The table shows roughly 100,000 clones, with roughly 87% occurring only once. This clonotype originated in an adult in good health. Specimen: peripheral blood, collected on day 0 of AZD1222 vaccination. The V call is TRBV2, the J call TRBJ2-7, with 9 bases lining up with TRBD2. This CDR3 reads CAVVAGAGEQYF. CDR3 in DNA: TGTGCCGTAGTAGCGGGGGCCGGGGAGCAGTACTTC.